A selection of T cell receptor beta chains follows, all from one sample in a study of cytomegalovirus exposure and HLA in healthy donors. Produced via immunoSEQ multiplex PCR; TCRdb's table is partial and in-frame only. This sample's clone table lists fewer than 150,000 clones. Sequences were obtained from PBMCs. The receptors come from a man aged 35-49 years in good health and CMV-seronegative. Both conserved end residues are part of each CDR3. A D gene is named only where the DNA matches it firmly.

TGTGCCAGCAGCTTGGACAGCCAGAACACTGAAGCTTTCTTT,CASSLDSQNTEAFF,.,TRBV5-4,TRBJ1-1
TGTGCCAGCAGCGTAACAGGATTCGAGACCCAGTACTTC,CASSVTGFETQYF,.,TRBV9,TRBJ2-5
TGTGCCAGCACCAGGGGTGGCATCAACTACGAGCAGTACTTC,CASTRGGINYEQYF,.,TRBV6-1,TRBJ2-7
TGCGCCAGCAGCACCAGGGGGTCCCATCAGCCCCAGCATTTT,CASSTRGSHQPQHF,TRBD1,TRBV10-2,TRBJ1-5
TGTGCCAGCAGCACTAGCAGGGGAGCGGGGGAGATCGAGCAGTACTTC,CASSTSRGAGEIEQYF,TRBD2,TRBV7-9,TRBJ2-7
TGTGCCAGCAGCCTCGGATCCAGGACAGGTAGTAATGAGCAGTTCTTC,CASSLGSRTGSNEQFF,TRBD1,TRBV7-3,TRBJ2-1
TGCGCCAGCAGCTTGTCCAGGAGGACCGGGGAGCTGTTTTTT,CASSLSRRTGELFF,.,TRBV5-1,TRBJ2-2
TGTGCCAGCAGCGTACCGGGACAGGGGGCAGATACGCAGTATTTT,CASSVPGQGADTQYF,TRBD1,TRBV5-4,TRBJ2-3
TGTGCCATCAACCCGACAGGGCCACCCGCCGGGGAGCTGTTTTTT,CAINPTGPPAGELFF,TRBD1,TRBV10-3,TRBJ2-2
TGTGCCAGCAGCTTGGCCAGGGGAAATAATGAAAAACTGTTTTTT,CASSLARGNNEKLFF,.,TRBV5-5,TRBJ1-4
TGTGCCAGCAGCTTTTGGGGGAGAGGGGGCGCGAATCAGCCCCAGCATTTT,CASSFWGRGGANQPQHF,TRBD1,TRBV7-2,TRBJ1-5
TGTGCCAGCAGCCGGGACAGAGACAATGAGCAGTTCTTC,CASSRDRDNEQFF,TRBD1,TRBV4-2,TRBJ2-1
TGTGCCACCTTCGGACAGGCAACCTCACCCCTCCACTTT,CATFGQATSPLHF,TRBD1,TRBV6-1,TRBJ1-6
TGTGCCAGCAGTGGGGGACAGGGAAGGAACGAGCAGTACTTC,CASSGGQGRNEQYF,TRBD1,TRBV27,TRBJ2-7
TGTGCCATCAGTGAGTCCGGGACAGGGAGCAACACCATATATTTT,CAISESGTGSNTIYF,TRBD1,TRBV10-3,TRBJ1-3
TGTGCCAGCAGTTACAGGGGGAGCGGCACCGGGGAGCTGTTTTTT,CASSYRGSGTGELFF,.,TRBV6-5,TRBJ2-2
TGTGCCAGCGGCTCTAGCGGGGGTCCCCATGAGCAGTTCTTC,CASGSSGGPHEQFF,TRBD2,TRBV5-6,TRBJ2-1
TGTGCCAGCAGTTACCCGGACAGGGGGGGAGATGGCTACACCTTC,CASSYPDRGGDGYTF,TRBD1,TRBV6-6,TRBJ1-2
TGTGCCAGCAGTTACCTGGGACTTAGCGCTTCCGGGGAGCTGTTTTTT,CASSYLGLSASGELFF,.,TRBV6-5,TRBJ2-2
TGTGCCGTCGAGATAAGGACAGGGTCCTTAGGGGGCTACACCTTC,CAVEIRTGSLGGYTF,TRBD1,TRBV10-3,TRBJ1-2
TGTGCCAGCAGCCGACAGGGAGCGAACACTGAAGCTTTCTTT,CASSRQGANTEAFF,TRBD1,TRBV5-4,TRBJ1-1
TGTGCCAGCAGCCCCTCGGGACTAGCGGGGGGGCTGGTTCAGTACTTC,CASSPSGLAGGLVQYF,TRBD2,TRBV7-2,TRBJ2-4
TGTGCCAGCAGCCCCAGGACTAGCGCGGACACCGGGGAGCTGTTTTTT,CASSPRTSADTGELFF,TRBD2,TRBV11-3,TRBJ2-2
TGTGCCAGCAGCCTCGAACAGGGGCCCCAGCATTTT,CASSLEQGPQHF,.,TRBV28,TRBJ1-5
TGTGCCAGCAGTGCGGACAGGACGGAGGTCAAAAACATTCAGTACTTC,CASSADRTEVKNIQYF,TRBD1,TRBV25-1,TRBJ2-4
TGCGCCAGCAGGGCCGAGGGGGCCACAGATACGCAGTATTTT,CASRAEGATDTQYF,TRBD1,TRBV5-1,TRBJ2-3
TGTGCCAGCAGCGTAGCCCCTGGCGGGACAGATACGCAGTATTTT,CASSVAPGGTDTQYF,.,TRBV9,TRBJ2-3
TGTGCCAGCAGCTTAGGGCACAGGTCGAAGGAGCAGTACTTC,CASSLGHRSKEQYF,.,TRBV7-6,TRBJ2-7
TGTGCCAGCAGCCAAGACCTAAGCACAGATACGCAGTATTTT,CASSQDLSTDTQYF,.,TRBV4-2,TRBJ2-3
TGTGCCAGCAGTTTAGGGCAAGGTAACGCTGGCTACACCTTC,CASSLGQGNAGYTF,.,TRBV27,TRBJ1-2
TGTGCCAGCAGTCTGACTCGTACACAGGGGTACACCGGGGAGCTGTTTTTT,CASSLTRTQGYTGELFF,TRBD1,TRBV6-4,TRBJ2-2
TGTGCCAGCAGCGGGGGCCCAGCCAGAGATGAAAAACTGTTTTTT,CASSGGPARDEKLFF,.,TRBV5-4,TRBJ1-4
TGTGCCATCAGTGAAGGAGAGGCGGGGACTGGCTACGAGCAGTACTTC,CAISEGEAGTGYEQYF,.,TRBV10-3,TRBJ2-7
TGTGCCAGCAGCTTAGAACAGGCAAATAATTCACCCCTCCACTTT,CASSLEQANNSPLHF,.,TRBV7-8,TRBJ1-6
TGTGCCAGCAGCCTGGGAGGGAAGGAGAAGGAGACCCAGTACTTC,CASSLGGKEKETQYF,TRBD2,TRBV11-2,TRBJ2-5
TGTGCCAGCAGCTTAGCGGCACAGATCTCCTACGAGCAGTACTTC,CASSLAAQISYEQYF,.,TRBV11-2,TRBJ2-7
TGTGCCAGCAGCCCCCCTCACGGCAAAAACATTCAGTACTTC,CASSPPHGKNIQYF,.,TRBV7-2,TRBJ2-4
TGTGCCAGCAGTTACCGGGAAGTCGGCACTGAAGCTTTCTTT,CASSYREVGTEAFF,.,TRBV6-5,TRBJ1-1
TGTGCCAGCAGCCCGGACAGGGGCTCCTACGAGCAGTACTTC,CASSPDRGSYEQYF,TRBD1,TRBV7-2,TRBJ2-7
TGTGCCAGCAGCTCTAGCGGCTCCTACAATGAGCAGTTCTTC,CASSSSGSYNEQFF,TRBD2,TRBV7-3,TRBJ2-1
TGTGCCAGCAGTGAAGGCGTATCGAATGGCTACACCTTC,CASSEGVSNGYTF,.,TRBV2,TRBJ1-2
TGTGCCAGCAGTTCCAGGGCGGGGGGGCCTATCGAGCAGTACTTC,CASSSRAGGPIEQYF,TRBD2,TRBV27,TRBJ2-7